This is a list of T cell receptor beta chains from one sample in a study of blood T cell repertoires in COVID-19. Method: immunoSEQ multiplex PCR; TCRdb's copy keeps in-frame clones and lacks some. In the table there are 250,000 to 350,000 clones, nearly 90% of which are singletons. The sample comprised PBMCs or T cells enriched from blood (not recorded which). These receptors were obtained from a woman aged 45 to 65 who had been exposed to COVID-19. CDR3s include the opening cysteine and the closing phenylalanine or tryptophan. D genes are given only for firm matches. Clone size is given for some rows only: seen once, a few or many times, or a class if the clone is expanded.

- TRBJ1-4 - TRBV9 TGTGCCAGCAGCGTAGCCGGGTCAATGAATGAAAAACTGTTTTTT CASSVAGSMNEKLFF
TRBD1 TRBJ1-6 - TRBV4-1 TGCGCCAGCAGCCGCCTACAGGGGGCTGCACCCCTCCACTTT CASSRLQGAAPLHF
- TRBJ1-4 - TRBV6-5 TGTGCCAGCAGCGAGCGGGGAACTAATGAAAAACTGTTTTTT CASSERGTNEKLFF
TRBD1 TRBJ2-5 - TRBV28 TGTGCCAGCAGCGAAGCTCCCCGGACAGGGGGGTGGAGGCAAGAGACCCAGTACTTC CASSEAPRTGGWRQETQYF
TRBD1 TRBJ1-1 - TRBV12-3/TRBV12-4 TGTGCCAGCAGTTTAAGGGGGCCCTTTGAAGCTTTCTTT CASSLRGPFEAFF
TRBD1 TRBJ1-2 - TRBV3-1/TRBV3-2 TGTGCCAGCAGCCCCCGGGGGACAGTTAACTATGGCTACACCTTC CASSPRGTVNYGYTF
- TRBJ1-1 - TRBV5-1 TGCGCCAGCAGCTTGGTGGCCGACTCTTCTGAAGCTTTCTTT CASSLVADSSEAFF
TRBD2 TRBJ2-7 - TRBV3-1/TRBV3-2 TGTGCCAGCAGCCCCAGGTTAGCGGGGGGGCGGTACGAGCAGTACTTC CASSPRLAGGRYEQYF
TRBD1 TRBJ1-1 - TRBV7-6 TGTGCCAGCAGTTACAGGGGGAAGGAAGCTTTCTTT CASSYRGKEAFF
TRBD2 TRBJ2-7 - TRBV7-9 TGTGCCAGCAGCTTAGAGGGGCGGGGGGACGTCTCCTACGAGCAGTACTTC CASSLEGRGDVSYEQYF
- TRBJ2-1 - TRBV30 TGTGCCTGGTCCCGCGGAGGGCTAGCGCGAAGAACGACTAACAATGAGCAGTTCTTC CAWSRGGLARRTTNNEQFF
TRBD2 TRBJ2-1 once TRBV24-1 TGTGCCACCAGTGATCAGACTAGCGGGGGGGCAAATGAGCAGTTCTTC CATSDQTSGGANEQFF
- TRBJ1-1 - TRBV7-9 TGTGCCAGCACCGGCGGGGTTTTTGGAGCTTTCTTT CASTGGVFGAFF
- TRBJ1-5 many TRBV4-2 TGTGCCAGCAGCCAAGATCTTCTTTGGGGCAACCCCCAGCATTTT CASSQDLLWGNPQHF
- TRBJ1-1 - TRBV18 TGTGCCAGCTCAGGGGGCTCGGTCACTGAAGCTTTCTTT CASSGGSVTEAFF
TRBD1 TRBJ2-7 - TRBV20-1 TGCAGTGCTAGTTTTGGGGACAGGGGAACCTCCGAGCAGTACTTC CSASFGDRGTSEQYF
- TRBJ2-1 - TRBV2 TGTGCCAGCGATCAGGGGTCCTACAATGAGCAGTTCTTC CASDQGSYNEQFF
TRBD1 TRBJ1-5 - TRBV5-1 TGCGCCAGCAGCCCGGGACAGGGGATAGAGCCCCAGCATTTT CASSPGQGIEPQHF
- TRBJ2-7 - TRBV15 TGTGCCACCAGCGACGACAGGTATAACTCCTACGAGCAGTACTTC CATSDDRYNSYEQYF
TRBD1 TRBJ1-1 - TRBV4-1 TGCGCCAGCAGCCAAGACATCAGGGGGCCCTTGAACACTGAAGCTTTCTTT CASSQDIRGPLNTEAFF
- TRBJ2-7 few TRBV6-1 TGTGCCAGCAGTGAAGTTAGGGGCATAGAGCAGTACTTC CASSEVRGIEQYF
- TRBJ1-2 - TRBV28 TGTGCCAGCAGTTTCGAAAGGTGGAGCGGCTACACCTTC CASSFERWSGYTF
- TRBJ2-1 - TRBV18 TGTGCCAGCTCACCCGGCGGGGTCGGTTTGGATGAGCAGTTCTTC CASSPGGVGLDEQFF
- TRBJ2-3 - TRBV6-5 TGTGCCATAGGACAGCCTGACCTCACAGATACGCAGTATTTT CAIGQPDLTDTQYF
- TRBJ2-3 - TRBV28 TGTGCCAGCTCCCTTGCAGATACGCAGTATTTT CASSLADTQYF
TRBD1 TRBJ2-5 - TRBV5-6 TGTGCCAGCAGCTCCCGGGACAGCGTCTTCGAAGAGACCCAGTACTTC CASSSRDSVFEETQYF
- TRBJ1-5 - TRBV28 TGTGCCAGCAGTTTGCGGGCTCCGCGCAATCAGCCCCAGCATTTT CASSLRAPRNQPQHF
TRBD2 TRBJ2-3 once TRBV9 TGTGCCAGCAGCGTAGTTAGCGGGGGGCCAGATACGCAGTATTTT CASSVVSGGPDTQYF
- TRBJ1-5 - TRBV24-1 TGTGCCACCAGTCCCAACAGGTCTCATAGCAATCAGCCCCAGCATTTT CATSPNRSHSNQPQHF
TRBD1 TRBJ1-2 - TRBV3-1/TRBV3-2 TGTGCCAGCAGTCCGTTACTTCGGACAGGGGGTGGCTACACCTTC CASSPLLRTGGGYTF
TRBD2 TRBJ2-7 - TRBV3-1/TRBV3-2 TGTGCCAGCAGCCAAGTCATTGGAGCGGGGTCAGACGAGCAGTACTTC CASSQVIGAGSDEQYF
- TRBJ1-1 - TRBV9 TGTGCCAGCAGCGTAGATGGGGGACATACCATGATGGGTACTGAAGCTTTCTTT CASSVDGGHTMMGTEAFF
- TRBJ2-1 - TRBV10-3 TGTGCCATCAGTTCGGACTTATACAATGAGCAGTTCTTC CAISSDLYNEQFF
- TRBJ2-7 once TRBV3-1/TRBV3-2 TGTGCCAGCAGCCAAGGTTTCTGGGGGGTTAAAAGCTCCTACGAGCAGTACTTC CASSQGFWGVKSSYEQYF
- TRBJ1-4 - TRBV4-2 TGTGCCAGCAGCCAAGGAGGTTCAGGGAATGAAAAACTGTTTTTT CASSQGGSGNEKLFF
TRBD2 TRBJ2-3 - TRBV3-1/TRBV3-2 TGTGCCAGCAGCCAAAGCACTAGCGGGGGACGAGATACGCAGTATTTT CASSQSTSGGRDTQYF
TRBD1 TRBJ1-1 - TRBV7-2 TGTGCCAGCAGCCACTCACCGGGACAGCTCTTGAACACTGAAGCTTTCTTT CASSHSPGQLLNTEAFF